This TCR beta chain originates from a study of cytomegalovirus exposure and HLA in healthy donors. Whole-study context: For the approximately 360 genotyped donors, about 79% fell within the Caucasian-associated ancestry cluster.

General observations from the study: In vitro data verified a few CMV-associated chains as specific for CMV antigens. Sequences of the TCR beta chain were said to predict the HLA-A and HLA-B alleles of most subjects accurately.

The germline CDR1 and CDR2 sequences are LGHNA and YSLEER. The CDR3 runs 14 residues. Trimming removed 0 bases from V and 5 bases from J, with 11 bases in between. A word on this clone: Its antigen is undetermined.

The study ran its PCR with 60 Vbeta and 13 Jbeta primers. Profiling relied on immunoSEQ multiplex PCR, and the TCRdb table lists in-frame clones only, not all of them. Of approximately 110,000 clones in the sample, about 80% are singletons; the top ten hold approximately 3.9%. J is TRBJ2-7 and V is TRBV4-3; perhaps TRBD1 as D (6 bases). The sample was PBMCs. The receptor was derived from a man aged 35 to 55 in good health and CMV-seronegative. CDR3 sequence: CASSQDGQRDEQYF. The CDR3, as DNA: TGCGCCAGCAGCCAAGATGGACAGAGGGACGAGCAGTACTTC.